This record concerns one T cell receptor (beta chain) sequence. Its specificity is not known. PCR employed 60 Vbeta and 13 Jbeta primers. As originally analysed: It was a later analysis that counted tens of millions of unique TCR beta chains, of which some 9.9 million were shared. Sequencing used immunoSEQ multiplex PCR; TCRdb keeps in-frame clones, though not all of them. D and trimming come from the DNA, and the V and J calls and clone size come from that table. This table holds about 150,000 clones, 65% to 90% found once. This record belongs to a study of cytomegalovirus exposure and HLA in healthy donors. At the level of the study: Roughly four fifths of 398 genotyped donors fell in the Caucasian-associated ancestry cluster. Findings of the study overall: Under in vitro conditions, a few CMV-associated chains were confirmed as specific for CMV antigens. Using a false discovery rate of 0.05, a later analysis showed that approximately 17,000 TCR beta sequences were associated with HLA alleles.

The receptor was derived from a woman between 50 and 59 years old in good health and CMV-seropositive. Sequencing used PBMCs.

The CDR3 sequence: CASSKEQGPGELFF. CDR3 nucleotides: TGTGCCAGCAGTAAGGAACAGGGCCCCGGGGAGCTGTTTTTT. The rearrangement uses TRBV27 and TRBJ2-2; weak D call: TRBD1 (6 bases). CDR3 length: 14 amino acids. V was shortened by 5 bases and J by 6 bases, with 13 bases between the two germline ends. Germline assignment: CDR1 MNHEY and CDR2 SMNVEV (reference sequence).